This entry describes one TCR beta chain. The CDR3 totals 15 residues. Trimming left V 3 bases short and J 0 bases short, with 9 bases between. Germline V gene data show CDR1 as MNHNS and CDR2 as SASEGT. This entry comes from a study of technical replicates of blood from a few donors. Some clones are missing from TCRdb's copy, which holds only in-frame ones; the method was immunoSEQ multiplex PCR. The profile shows about 80,000 clones, over 75% of them singletons. Sequencing used T cells isolated from PBMCs. The rearrangement links TRBV6-1 to TRBJ1-3; D ambiguous. This clonotype was obtained from a human donor in good health. This CDR3 is CASSERDSSGNTIYF. The DNA for the CDR3 is TGTGCCAGCAGTGAGAGGGATAGCTCTGGAAACACCATATATTTT.